This record covers a single T cell receptor (beta chain). What it recognizes is unknown. This entry comes from a study of spatial heterogeneity in lung cancer. General study points: Circulating ubiquitous expanded tumor TCRs were observed more frequently at resection than at follow-up.

Germline trimming cut 3 bases from V and 7 bases from J; bases unmatched to any gene: 6. Germline-derived CDR1 and CDR2 are SGDLS and YYNGEE. CDR3 length: 15 residues. As to time point: sample taken at primary tumor resection. Unsorted whole RNA of tumor, nontumor lung or frozen PBMC was sequenced. TCRdb re-analysed the 5' RACE reads in MiXCR, keeping a single row per CDR3 protein. In the table there are more than 50,000 distinct CDR3 sequences, over 5.5% of which are singletons. The receptor's source is a female donor with early-stage non-small cell lung cancer. This chain connects TRBV9 to TRBJ1-6; 8 bases line up with TRBD1. The source was PBMCs, collected at surgery. CDR3 protein: CASSARTGLNSPLHF. CDR3 bases: TGTGCCAGCAGCGCCCGGACAGGGCTCAATTCACCCCTCCACTTT.